This T cell receptor (beta chain) was recovered during a study of persistence of HIV-infected CD4 T cells. Findings and limits, study-wide: Antigen-responding cells were enriched for degenerate expanded CDR3beta sequences.

The CDR3 is 15 amino acids. J lost 3 bases, V lost 2 bases, and 8 bases had no gene match. Germline V gene data show CDR1 as SGHRS and CDR2 as YFSETQ. On this clone: Its target is unknown.

The libraries were made with immunoSEQ version 4 in survey mode. Repertoires were generated with immunoSEQ multiplex PCR, while TCRdb's copy carries only in-frame clones and drops some. This table has more than 35,000 clones, 80% appearing once. Stimulation used 9 to 10 ug/mL lysate from CMV-infected fibroblasts. Sorted nonresponding memory CD4+ T cells were CD40L-negative, CD69-negative, CD45RO-high. Adults with HIV-1 started suppressive ART while chronically infected. Stimulated PBMCs had first been depleted of CD8+ T cells. The sequencing here drew on CD4+ T cells sorted from PBMCs after 18-hour stimulation, taken from a patient who received antiretroviral therapy. This clonotype originated in an adult man with HIV who was CMV-seropositive. This chain connects TRBV5-1 to TRBJ2-7; 7 positions match TRBD1. The CDR3 spells CASSLPQGQLYEQYF. Written as DNA, the CDR3 is TGCGCCAGCAGCTTACCACAGGGACAGCTCTACGAGCAGTACTTC. The complete variable domain, with remaining parts taken from reference TRBV5-1 and TRBJ2-7, reads KAGVTQTPRYLIKTRGQQVTLSCSPISGHRSVSWYQQTPGQGLQFLFEYFSETQRNKGNFPGRFSGRQFSNSRSEMNVSTLELGDSALYLCASSLPQGQLYEQYFGPGTRLTVT.